Sequencing of this T cell receptor (beta chain) was carried out in a study of blood T cell repertoires in COVID-19. Study summary: COVID-19 samples, acute and convalescent, were from the United States, Italy and Spain.

CDR1 is LGHNA and CDR2 is YNFKEQ in the germline V gene. CDR3 length: 17 amino acids. Trimming took 1 base from V and 1 from J, leaving 16 bases between them. The authors' processing: How many nucleated cells were present was estimated from reference gene primer amplification. This table comes from immunoSEQ multiplex PCR, and its TCRdb copy is limited to in-frame clones, with some not included. V and J calls and clone size are given by that table; D and trimming were obtained from the DNA. The sample has 200,000 to 250,000 clones; 85% to 95% are singletons. Seattle-derived patients entered the study during active infection and were followed longitudinally.

This chain links TRBV4-2 with TRBJ1-1, with D possibly TRBD1 on 6 matching bases. The sequence derives from a man aged 25-40 years with COVID-19, enrolled during active disease. The sequenced sample was peripheral blood. In DNA, the CDR3 is TGTGCCAGCAGCCAAGTTAATGGGGGCGGGGGGAACACTGAAGCTTTCTTT. Translating it yields CASSQVNGGGGNTEAFF.